A single TCR beta chain is shown here with its context. Libraries were prepared by immunoSEQ multiplex PCR; TCRdb keeps only in-frame clonotypes and omits some of them. The data hold approximately 530,000 clones, with about 89% observed a single time. The data derive from a study of blood T cell repertoires in COVID-19. CDR1 and CDR2 from the germline V gene are LNHDA and SQIVND (reference sequence). V lost 3 bases and J lost 5; bases outside the gene matches: 7. The CDR3 is 16 residues long. The chain combines TRBV19 with TRBJ2-5, with TRBD2 matching over 12 bases. The source of this sequence is a woman in her forties or fifties with COVID-19, enrolled during active disease. The sample consisted of peripheral blood. DNA of the CDR3: TGTGCCAGTAGTATTTCCCTAGCGGGGGGGCGCGAGACCCAGTACTTC. This sequence encodes CASSISLAGGRETQYF. The variable domain in full, completed from reference TRBV19 and TRBJ2-5, reads DGGITQSPKYLFRKEGQNVTLSCEQNLNHDAMYWYRQDPGQGLRLIYYSQIVNDFQKGDIAEGYSVSREKKESFPLTVTSAQKNPTAFYLCASSISLAGGRETQYFGPGTRLLVL.